This TCR beta chain emerged from a study of cytomegalovirus exposure and HLA in healthy donors. Study findings and constraints: By HLA locus, TCR association rates varied in a later analysis, with DRB1 showing the most and HLA-C the fewest. In vitro checks showed that a few CMV-associated chains really do target CMV antigens. Productive rates of about 87% or about 30% were seen for most TCR beta V segments in an earlier analysis.

Germline V CDR1 and CDR2: MNHEY, SVGAGI. This CDR3 has 16 residues. The ends lost 0 bases at V and 4 bases at J; junction bases unmatched: 5. This clone was seen a handful of times. Its cognate antigen is unknown. It was with 60 Vbeta and 13 Jbeta primers that the PCR ran. Clones were sequenced by immunoSEQ multiplex PCR, and TCRdb holds only the in-frame ones, with some missing. This sample yields roughly 100,000 clones, of which around 63% are seen a single time; roughly 3.2% belongs to the top ten. The clonotype comes from a young man in good health and CMV-seronegative. The chain combines TRBV6-5 with TRBJ1-5; 8 bases line up with TRBD1. Material: PBMCs. The CDR3 DNA sequence: TGTGCCAGCAGTTACTCGTTCAGGGGGCATAATCAGCCCCAGCATTTT. Translating gives CASSYSFRGHNQPQHF.